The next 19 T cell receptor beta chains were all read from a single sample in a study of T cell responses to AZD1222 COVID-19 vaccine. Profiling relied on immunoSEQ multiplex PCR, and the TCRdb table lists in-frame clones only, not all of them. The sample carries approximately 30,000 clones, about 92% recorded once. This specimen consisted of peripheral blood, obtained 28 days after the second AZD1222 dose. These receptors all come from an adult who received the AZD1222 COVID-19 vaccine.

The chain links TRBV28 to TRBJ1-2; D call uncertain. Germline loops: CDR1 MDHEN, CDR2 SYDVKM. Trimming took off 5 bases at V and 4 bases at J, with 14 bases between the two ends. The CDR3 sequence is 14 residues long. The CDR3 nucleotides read TGTGCCAGCAGTCCTACTACGTTCTCCTATGGCTACACCTTC. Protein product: CASSPTTFSYGYTF.

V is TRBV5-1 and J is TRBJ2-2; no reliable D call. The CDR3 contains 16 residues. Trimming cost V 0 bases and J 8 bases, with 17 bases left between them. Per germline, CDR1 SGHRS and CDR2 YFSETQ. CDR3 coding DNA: TGCGCCAGCAGCTTGGCCCTTGGGGTACCGGTTGGGGAGCTGTTTTTT. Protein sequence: CASSLALGVPVGELFF.

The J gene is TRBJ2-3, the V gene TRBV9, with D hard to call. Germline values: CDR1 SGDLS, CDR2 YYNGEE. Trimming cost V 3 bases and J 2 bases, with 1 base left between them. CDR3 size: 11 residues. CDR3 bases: TGTGCCAGCAGCGACACAGATACGCAGTATTTT. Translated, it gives CASSDTDTQYF.

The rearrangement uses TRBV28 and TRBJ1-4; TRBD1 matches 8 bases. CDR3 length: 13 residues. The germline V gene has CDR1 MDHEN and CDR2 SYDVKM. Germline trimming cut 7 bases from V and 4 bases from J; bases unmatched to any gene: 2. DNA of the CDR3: TGTGCCAGCAAAGGGACAGGTAATGAAAAACTGTTTTTT. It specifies CASKGTGNEKLFF. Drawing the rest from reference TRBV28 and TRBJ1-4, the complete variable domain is DVKVTQSSRYLVKRTGEKVFLECVQDMDHENMFWYRQDPGLGLRLIYFSYDVKMKEKGDIPEGYSVSREKKERFSLILESASTNQTSMYLCASKGTGNEKLFFGSGTQLSVL.

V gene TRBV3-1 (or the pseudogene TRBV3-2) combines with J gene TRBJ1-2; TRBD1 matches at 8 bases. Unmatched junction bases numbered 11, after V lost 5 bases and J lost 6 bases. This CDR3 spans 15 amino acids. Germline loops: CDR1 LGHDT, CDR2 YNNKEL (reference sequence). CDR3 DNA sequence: TGTGCCAGCAGCTGGACAGGGCCGTCGCGTGATGGCTACACCTTC. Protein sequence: CASSWTGPSRDGYTF.

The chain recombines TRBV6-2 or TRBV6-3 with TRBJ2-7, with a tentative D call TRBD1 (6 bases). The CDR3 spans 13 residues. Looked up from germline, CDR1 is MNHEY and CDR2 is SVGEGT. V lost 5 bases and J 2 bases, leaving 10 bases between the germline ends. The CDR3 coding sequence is TGTGCCAGCAGTCGGGACACCACCTACGAGCAGTACTTC. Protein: CASSRDTTYEQYF.

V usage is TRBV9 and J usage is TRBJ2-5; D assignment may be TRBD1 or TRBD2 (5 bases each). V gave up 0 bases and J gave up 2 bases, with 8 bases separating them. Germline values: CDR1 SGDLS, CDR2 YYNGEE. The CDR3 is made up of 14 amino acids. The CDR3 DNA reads TGTGCCAGCAGCGTAGGAGGGGCTCAAGAGACCCAGTACTTC. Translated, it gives CASSVGGAQETQYF.

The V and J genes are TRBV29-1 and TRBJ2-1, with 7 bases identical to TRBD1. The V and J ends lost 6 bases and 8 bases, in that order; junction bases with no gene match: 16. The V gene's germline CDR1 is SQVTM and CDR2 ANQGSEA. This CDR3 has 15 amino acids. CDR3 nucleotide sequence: TGCAGCGTGGCCAGACAGGGCCTTAGTTTGGATGAGCAGTTCTTC. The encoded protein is CSVARQGLSLDEQFF.

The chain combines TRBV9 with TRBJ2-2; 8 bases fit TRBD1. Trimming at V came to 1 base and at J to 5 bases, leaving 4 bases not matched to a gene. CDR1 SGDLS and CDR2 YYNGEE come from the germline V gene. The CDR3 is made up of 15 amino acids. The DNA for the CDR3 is TGTGCCAGCAGCGTATTTACAGGGGGGACCGGGGAGCTGTTTTTT. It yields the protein CASSVFTGGTGELFF.

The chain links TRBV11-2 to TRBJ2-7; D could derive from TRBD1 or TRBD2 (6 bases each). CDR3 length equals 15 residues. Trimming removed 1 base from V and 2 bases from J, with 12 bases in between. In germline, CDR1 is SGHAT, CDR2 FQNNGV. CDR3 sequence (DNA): TGTGCCAGCAGCTTAGGATGGGGGGCCCCCTACGAGCAGTACTTC. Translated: CASSLGWGAPYEQYF.

CDR3 loop: CASSSGTGGESPLHF. The CDR3 coding sequence is TGTGCCAGCAGCAGCGGGACAGGGGGCGAATCACCCCTCCACTTT. The chain uses TRBV27 and TRBJ1-6, with 12 bases matching TRBD1. Looked up from germline, CDR1 is MNHEY and CDR2 is SMNVEV (reference sequence). The CDR3 loop spans 15 amino acids. J was trimmed by 10 bases and V by 6 bases; bases with no gene match: 7.

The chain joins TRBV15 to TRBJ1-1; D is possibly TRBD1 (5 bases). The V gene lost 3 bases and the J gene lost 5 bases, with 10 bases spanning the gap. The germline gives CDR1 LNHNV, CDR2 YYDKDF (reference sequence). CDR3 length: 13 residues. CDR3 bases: TGTGCCACCAGCAGTCAGGGTTGGACTGAAGCTTTCTTT. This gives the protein CATSSQGWTEAFF.

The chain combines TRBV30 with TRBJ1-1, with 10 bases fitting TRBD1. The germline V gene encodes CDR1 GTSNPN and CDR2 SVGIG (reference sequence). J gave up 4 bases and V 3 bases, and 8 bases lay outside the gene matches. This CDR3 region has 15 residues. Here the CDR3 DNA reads TGTGCCTGGAGCTCCGGGACAGGGGTGAGCACTGAAGCTTTCTTT. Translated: CAWSSGTGVSTEAFF.

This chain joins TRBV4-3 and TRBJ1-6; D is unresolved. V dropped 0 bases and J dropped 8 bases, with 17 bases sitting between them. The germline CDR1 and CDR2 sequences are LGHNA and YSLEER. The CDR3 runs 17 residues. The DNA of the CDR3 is TGCGCCAGCAGCCAAGACCCCCTGCGCGGTTCGGATTCACCCCTCCACTTT. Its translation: CASSQDPLRGSDSPLHF.

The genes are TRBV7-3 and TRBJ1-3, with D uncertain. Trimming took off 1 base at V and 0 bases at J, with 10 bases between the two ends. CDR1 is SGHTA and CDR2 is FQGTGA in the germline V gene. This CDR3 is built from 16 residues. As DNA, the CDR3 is TGTGCCAGCAGCTTAAACCCCATTGGCTCTGGAAACACCATATATTTT. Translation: CASSLNPIGSGNTIYF. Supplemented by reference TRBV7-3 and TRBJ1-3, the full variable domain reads GAGVSQTPSNKVTEKGKYVELRCDPISGHTALYWYRQSLGQGPEFLIYFQGTGAADDSGLPNDRFFAVRPEGSVSTLKIQRTERGDSAVYLCASSLNPIGSGNTIYFGEGSWLTVV.

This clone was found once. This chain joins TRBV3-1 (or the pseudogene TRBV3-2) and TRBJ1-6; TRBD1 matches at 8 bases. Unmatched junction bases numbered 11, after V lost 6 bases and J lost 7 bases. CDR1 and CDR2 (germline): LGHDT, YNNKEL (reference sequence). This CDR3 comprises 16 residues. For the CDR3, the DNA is TGTGCCAGCAGACGTTACACAGGGGGGTTGAATTCACCCCTCCACTTT. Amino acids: CASRRYTGGLNSPLHF.

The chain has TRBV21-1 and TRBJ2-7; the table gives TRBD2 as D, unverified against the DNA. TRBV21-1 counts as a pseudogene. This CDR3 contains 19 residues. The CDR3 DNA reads TGTGCCAGCACCAAGGGGGTAATGGGGACTAGCGGGGGATCCCCCGAGCAGTACTTC. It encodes CASTKGVMGTSGGSPEQYF.

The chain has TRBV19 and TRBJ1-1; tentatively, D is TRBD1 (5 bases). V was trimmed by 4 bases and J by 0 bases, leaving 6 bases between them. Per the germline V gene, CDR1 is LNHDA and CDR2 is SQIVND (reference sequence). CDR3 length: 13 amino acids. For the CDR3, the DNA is TGTGCCAGTAGTAACAGGTTGAACACTGAAGCTTTCTTT. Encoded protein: CASSNRLNTEAFF.

The CDR3 DNA reads as TGTGCCATCAGTGAGTCGCTGGTTAGCTCCTACAATGAGCAGTTCTTC. Translating it yields CAISESLVSSYNEQFF. The chain is built from TRBV10-3 and TRBJ2-1; no firm D call. Germline values: CDR1 ENHRY, CDR2 SYGVKD. The CDR3 covers 16 residues. V lost 0 bases to trimming and J lost 0 bases, with 9 bases between them.